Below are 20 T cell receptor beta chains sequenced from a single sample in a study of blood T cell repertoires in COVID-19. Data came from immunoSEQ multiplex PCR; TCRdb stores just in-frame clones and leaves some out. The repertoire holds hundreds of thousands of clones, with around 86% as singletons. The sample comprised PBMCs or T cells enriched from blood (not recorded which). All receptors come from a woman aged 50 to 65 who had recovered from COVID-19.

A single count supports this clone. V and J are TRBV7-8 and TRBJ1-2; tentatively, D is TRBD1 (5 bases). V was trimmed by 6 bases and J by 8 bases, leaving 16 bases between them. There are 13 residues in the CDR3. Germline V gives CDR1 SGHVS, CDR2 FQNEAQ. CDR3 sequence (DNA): TGTGCCAGCAGTTCGGACATCAAAGGGGGCTACACCTTC. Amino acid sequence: CASSSDIKGGYTF.

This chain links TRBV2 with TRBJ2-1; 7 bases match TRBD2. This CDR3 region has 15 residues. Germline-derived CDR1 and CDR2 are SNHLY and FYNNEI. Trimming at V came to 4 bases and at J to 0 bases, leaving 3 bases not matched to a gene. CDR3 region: CASSGSGTSYNEQFF. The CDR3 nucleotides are TGTGCCAGCAGTGGAAGCGGGACCTCCTACAATGAGCAGTTCTTC.

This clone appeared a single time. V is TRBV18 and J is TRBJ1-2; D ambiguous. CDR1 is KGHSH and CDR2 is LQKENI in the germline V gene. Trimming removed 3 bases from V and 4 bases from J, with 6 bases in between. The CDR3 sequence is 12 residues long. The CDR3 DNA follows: TGTGCCAGCTCACCGTCCTTCTATGGCTACACCTTC. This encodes CASSPSFYGYTF.

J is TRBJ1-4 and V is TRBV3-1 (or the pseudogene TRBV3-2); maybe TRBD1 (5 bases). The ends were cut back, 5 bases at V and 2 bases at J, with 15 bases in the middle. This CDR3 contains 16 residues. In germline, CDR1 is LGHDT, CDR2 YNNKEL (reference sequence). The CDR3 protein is CASSEWQGGTNEKLFF. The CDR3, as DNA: TGTGCCAGCAGCGAATGGCAGGGAGGGACTAATGAAAAACTGTTTTTT.

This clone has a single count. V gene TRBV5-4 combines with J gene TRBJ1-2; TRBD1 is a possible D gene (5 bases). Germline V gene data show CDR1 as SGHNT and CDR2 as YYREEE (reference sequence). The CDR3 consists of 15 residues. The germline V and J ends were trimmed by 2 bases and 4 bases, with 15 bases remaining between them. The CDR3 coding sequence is TGTGCCAGCAGCTTCCCCCAGGGTGGTAGCTATGGCTACACCTTC. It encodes CASSFPQGGSYGYTF. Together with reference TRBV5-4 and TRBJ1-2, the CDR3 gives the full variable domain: ETGVTQSPTHLIKTRGQQVTLRCSSQSGHNTVSWYQQALGQGPQFIFQYYREEENGRGNFPPRFSGLQFPNYSSELNVNALELDDSALYLCASSFPQGGSYGYTFGSGTRLTVV.

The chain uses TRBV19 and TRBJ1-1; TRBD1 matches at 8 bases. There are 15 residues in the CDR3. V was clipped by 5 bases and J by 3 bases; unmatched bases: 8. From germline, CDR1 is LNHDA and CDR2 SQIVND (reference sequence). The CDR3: CASSRTGIGYTEAFF. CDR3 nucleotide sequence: TGTGCCAGTAGTCGGACAGGGATAGGGTACACTGAAGCTTTCTTT.

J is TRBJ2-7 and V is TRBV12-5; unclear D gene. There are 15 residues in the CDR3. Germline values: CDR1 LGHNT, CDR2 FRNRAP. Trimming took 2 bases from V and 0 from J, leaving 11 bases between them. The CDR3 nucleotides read TGTGCTAGTGGTTTGTCCCTCGAGAGCTCCTACGAGCAGTACTTC. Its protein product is CASGLSLESSYEQYF.

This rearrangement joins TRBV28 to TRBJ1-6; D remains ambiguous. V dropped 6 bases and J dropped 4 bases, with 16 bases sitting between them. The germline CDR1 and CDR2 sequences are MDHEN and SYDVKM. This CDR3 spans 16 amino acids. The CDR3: CASSPAGNGYNSPLHF. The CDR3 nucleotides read TGTGCCAGCAGCCCAGCGGGGAATGGGTATAATTCACCCCTCCACTTT.

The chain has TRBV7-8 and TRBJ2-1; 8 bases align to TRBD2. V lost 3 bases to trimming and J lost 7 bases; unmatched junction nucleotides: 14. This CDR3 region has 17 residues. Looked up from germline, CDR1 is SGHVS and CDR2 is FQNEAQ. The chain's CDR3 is CASSFPSWEREINEQFF. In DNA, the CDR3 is TGTGCCAGCAGCTTCCCCTCGTGGGAGCGGGAGATTAATGAGCAGTTCTTC.

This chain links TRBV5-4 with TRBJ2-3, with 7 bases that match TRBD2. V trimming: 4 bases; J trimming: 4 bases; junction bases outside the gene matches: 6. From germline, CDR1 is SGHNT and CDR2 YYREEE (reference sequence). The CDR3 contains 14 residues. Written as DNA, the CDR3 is TGTGCCAGCAGCCGCACGGGAGGCGCAGATACGCAGTATTTT. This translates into CASSRTGGADTQYF.

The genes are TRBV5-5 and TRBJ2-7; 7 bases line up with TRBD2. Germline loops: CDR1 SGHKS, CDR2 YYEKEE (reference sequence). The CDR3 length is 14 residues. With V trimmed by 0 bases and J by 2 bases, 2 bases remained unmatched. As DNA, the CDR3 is TGTGCCAGCAGCTTGGGGACTAGTGCCTACGAGCAGTACTTC. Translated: CASSLGTSAYEQYF.

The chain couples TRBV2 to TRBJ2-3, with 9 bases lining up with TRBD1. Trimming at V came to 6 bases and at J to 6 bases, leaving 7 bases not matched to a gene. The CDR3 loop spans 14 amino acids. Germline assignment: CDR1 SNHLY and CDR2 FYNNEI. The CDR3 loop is CASSEDRGPDTQYF. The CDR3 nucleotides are TGTGCCAGCAGCGAGGACAGGGGCCCTGATACGCAGTATTTT.

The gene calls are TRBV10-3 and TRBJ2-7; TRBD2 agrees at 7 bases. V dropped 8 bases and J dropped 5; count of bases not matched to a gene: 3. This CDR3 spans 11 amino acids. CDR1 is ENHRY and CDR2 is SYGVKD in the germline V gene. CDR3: CAIRLANEQYF. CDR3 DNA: TGTGCCATCCGACTAGCAAACGAGCAGTACTTC.

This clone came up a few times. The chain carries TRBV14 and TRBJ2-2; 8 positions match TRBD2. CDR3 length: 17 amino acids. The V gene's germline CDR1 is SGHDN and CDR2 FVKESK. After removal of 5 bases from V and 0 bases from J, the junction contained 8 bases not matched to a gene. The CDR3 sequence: CASSYLAGGTNTGELFF. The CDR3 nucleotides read TGTGCCAGCAGCTACCTGGCGGGAGGTACGAACACCGGGGAGCTGTTTTTT. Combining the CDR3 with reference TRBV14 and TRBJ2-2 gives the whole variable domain EAGVTQFPSHSVIEKGQTVTLRCDPISGHDNLYWYRRVMGKEIKFLLHFVKESKQDESGMPNNRFLAERTGGTYSTLKVQPAELEDSGVYFCASSYLAGGTNTGELFFGEGSRLTVL.

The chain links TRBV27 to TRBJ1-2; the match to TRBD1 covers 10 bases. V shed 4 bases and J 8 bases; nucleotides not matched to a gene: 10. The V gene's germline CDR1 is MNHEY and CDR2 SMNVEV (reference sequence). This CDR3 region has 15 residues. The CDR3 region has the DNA TGTGCCAGCAGTTCTTGGCGGGACAGGGGCAACGGCTACACCTTC. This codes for CASSSWRDRGNGYTF.

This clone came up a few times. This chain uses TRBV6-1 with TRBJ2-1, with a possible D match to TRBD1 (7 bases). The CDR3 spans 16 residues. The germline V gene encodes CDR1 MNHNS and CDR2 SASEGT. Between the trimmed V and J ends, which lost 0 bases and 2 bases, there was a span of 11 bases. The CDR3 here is CASSEARGATYNEQFF. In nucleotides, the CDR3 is TGTGCCAGCAGTGAAGCCAGGGGGGCAACCTACAATGAGCAGTTCTTC.

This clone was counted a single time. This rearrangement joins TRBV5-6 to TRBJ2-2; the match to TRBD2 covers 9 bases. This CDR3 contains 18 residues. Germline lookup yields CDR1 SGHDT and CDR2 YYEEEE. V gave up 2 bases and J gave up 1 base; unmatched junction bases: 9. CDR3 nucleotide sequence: TGTGCCAGCAGCTTTTTCAGGGAACTAGCGGGGAACACCGGGGAGCTGTTTTTT. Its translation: CASSFFRELAGNTGELFF.

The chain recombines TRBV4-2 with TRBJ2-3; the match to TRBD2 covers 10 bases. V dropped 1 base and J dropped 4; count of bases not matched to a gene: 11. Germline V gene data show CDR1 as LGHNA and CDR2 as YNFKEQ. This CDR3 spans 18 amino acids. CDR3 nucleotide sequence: TGTGCCAGCAGCCAAGGGGATCTAGCGGGAGATTCGGCAGATACGCAGTATTTT. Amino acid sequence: CASSQGDLAGDSADTQYF.

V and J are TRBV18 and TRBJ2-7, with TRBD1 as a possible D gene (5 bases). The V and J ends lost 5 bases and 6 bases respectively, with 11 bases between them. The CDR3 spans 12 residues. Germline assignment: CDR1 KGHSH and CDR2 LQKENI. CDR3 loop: CASSGQGSEQYF. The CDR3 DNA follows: TGTGCCAGCTCAGGGCAGGGTTCCGAGCAGTACTTC.

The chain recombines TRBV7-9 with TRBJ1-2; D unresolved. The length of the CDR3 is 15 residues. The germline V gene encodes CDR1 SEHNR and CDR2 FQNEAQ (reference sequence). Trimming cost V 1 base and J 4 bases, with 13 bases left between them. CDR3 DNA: TGTGCCAGCAGCTTAGGAGCGGGTCCGGCCTATGGCTACACCTTC. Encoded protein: CASSLGAGPAYGYTF.